These 31 T cell receptor beta chains were sequenced from one sample in a study of OX40 agonist ivuxolimab in advanced cancers. Here immunoSEQ multiplex PCR was the method, and the copy in TCRdb shows in-frame clones only, minus some. The profile shows under 90,000 clones, roughly 91% of them singletons. The material was CD4+ or CD8+ T cells sorted from blood, obtained in a trial of the OX40 agonist ivuxolimab. The origin of the receptors is an adult with an advanced solid tumor such as melanoma, head and neck, liver or kidney cancer.

This rearrangement joins TRBV6-6 to TRBJ1-5, with unresolved D. The CDR3 runs 14 residues. The ends were cut back, 2 bases at V and 0 bases at J, with 5 bases in the middle. Germline values: CDR1 MNHNY, CDR2 SVGAGI (reference sequence). DNA for the CDR3: TGTGCCAGCAGTTACCTTTTTAGCAATCAGCCCCAGCATTTT. Its translation: CASSYLFSNQPQHF.

This clone appeared once. The rearrangement uses TRBV4-1 and TRBJ1-2; D call uncertain. V was clipped by 4 bases and J by 2 bases, with 8 bases between them. The CDR3 is 13 residues long. The germline gives CDR1 MGHRA, CDR2 YSYEKL. The CDR3 protein is CASSRSENYGYTF. As DNA, the CDR3 is TGCGCCAGCAGCCGGTCAGAGAACTATGGCTACACCTTC.

This chain uses TRBV10-2 with TRBJ1-1, with D tentatively TRBD1 (5 bases). Trimming shortened V by 5 bases and J by 5 bases, and 12 bases separated the two germline ends. CDR1 and CDR2 from the germline V gene are WSHSY and SAAADI. The CDR3 is 13 residues long. The CDR3 bases are TGCGCCAGCAGTATCTCGGGGGAGACTGAAGCTTTCTTT. It yields the protein CASSISGETEAFF.

The chain carries TRBV7-9 and TRBJ2-2; TRBD1 might be the D (6 bases). Germline V gene sequence: CDR1 SEHNR, CDR2 FQNEAQ (reference sequence). The V end was cut by 5 bases, the J end by 4 bases, with 14 bases between. The CDR3 contains 15 residues. In DNA, the CDR3 is TGTGCCAGCAGCCGGGGTTCAGGGGTCACCGGGGAGCTGTTTTTT. It yields the protein CASSRGSGVTGELFF.

V gene TRBV20-1 combines with J gene TRBJ2-4; 7 positions match TRBD2. The germline gives CDR1 DFQATT, CDR2 SNEGSKA (reference sequence). The CDR3 covers 11 residues. Trimming at V came to 1 base and at J to 10 bases, leaving 1 base not matched to a gene. The CDR3 loop reads CSARVGGIQYF. For the CDR3, the DNA is TGCAGTGCTAGAGTCGGGGGGATTCAGTACTTC.

This clone came up once. The rearrangement uses TRBV28 and TRBJ2-2; maybe TRBD1 (6 bases). From germline, CDR1 is MDHEN and CDR2 SYDVKM. This CDR3 spans 12 amino acids. Trimming removed 11 bases at V and 7 bases at J, with 14 bases between. The CDR3 nucleotides are TGTGCCGTACAGGGTAGGGGCGGGGAGCTGTTTTTT. As protein: CAVQGRGGELFF.

The V call is TRBV6-5, the J call TRBJ1-5; tentative D call: TRBD1 (6 bases). Germline CDR1 and CDR2: MNHEY and SVGAGI. Trimming cost V 7 bases and J 3 bases, with 10 bases left between them. The CDR3 sequence is 13 residues long. The CDR3 nucleotides are TGTGCCAGCAAAGGGGGGGCCAATCAGCCCCAGCATTTT. Its protein product is CASKGGANQPQHF.

The rearrangement uses TRBV27 and TRBJ1-6, with 9 bases that match TRBD1. After removal of 1 base from V and 6 bases from J, the junction contained 7 bases not matched to a gene. CDR1 is MNHEY and CDR2 is SMNVEV in the germline V gene (reference sequence). This CDR3 has 17 residues. CDR3 DNA: TGTGCCAGCAGTTTATGGGGGACAGGGTCGGCTAATTCACCCCTCCACTTT. Protein: CASSLWGTGSANSPLHF.

This clone showed up just once. The chain employs TRBV5-5 and TRBJ2-1; a weak D match, TRBD1 (6 bases). V was pared by 5 bases and J by 4 bases, with 16 bases between. This CDR3 has 15 amino acids. Germline CDR1 and CDR2: SGHKS and YYEKEE (reference sequence). The CDR3 here is CASRQTGTPYNEQFF. In DNA, the CDR3 is TGTGCCAGCAGGCAAACAGGGACCCCTTACAATGAGCAGTTCTTC.

The V gene is TRBV4-3, the J gene TRBJ2-4; 8 nucleotides agree with TRBD1. Per germline, CDR1 LGHNA and CDR2 YSLEER. The junction had 11 bases not matched to a gene; V was cut back by 5 bases and J by 8 bases. The CDR3 has 15 residues. The CDR3 DNA sequence: TGCGCCAGCAGCAAAAGACCAGGGGGCAGGTACATTCAGTACTTC. Amino acid sequence: CASSKRPGGRYIQYF.

The CDR3 region has the DNA TGTGCCAGCACTAATCTCCCGGGACTAGGGATCCTCAGCACAGATACGCAGTATTTT. Translated, it gives CASTNLPGLGILSTDTQYF. The V and J genes are TRBV9 and TRBJ2-3; 8 bases agree with TRBD2. Germline values: CDR1 SGDLS, CDR2 YYNGEE. J gave up 0 bases and V 6 bases, and 18 bases lay outside the gene matches. This CDR3 has 19 residues.

This sequence joins TRBV10-1 and TRBJ1-1; D gene unclear. The V gene's germline CDR1 is WNHNN and CDR2 SYGVQD (reference sequence). This CDR3 spans 13 amino acids. The V and J ends lost 10 bases and 0 bases respectively, with 12 bases between them. The CDR3 loop is CATHRFLNTEAFF. The CDR3 DNA sequence: TGCGCCACCCACCGCTTTTTGAACACTGAAGCTTTCTTT.

This clone was counted once. This chain links TRBV11-2 with TRBJ2-7, with D hard to call. CDR3 size: 14 residues. The V end lost 5 bases, the J end lost 5 bases, and 16 bases lay between the germline ends. Germline V gives CDR1 SGHAT, CDR2 FQNNGV. DNA for the CDR3: TGTGCCAGCAGCCCCCAATATAGTACCCACGAGCAGTACTTC. Its protein product is CASSPQYSTHEQYF.

This clone was picked up a small number of times. The J gene is TRBJ2-7, the V gene TRBV7-2; a weak D match, TRBD1 (6 bases). CDR1 is SGHTA and CDR2 is FQGNSA in the germline V gene. CDR3 length equals 14 residues. V shed 2 bases and J shed 2 bases, with 10 bases lying between them. CDR3 sequence reads: CASSLTTGTYEQYF. In nucleotides, the CDR3 is TGTGCCAGCAGCTTAACGACAGGTACCTACGAGCAGTACTTC.

V is TRBV18 and J is TRBJ2-2; D possibly corresponds to TRBD1 (5 bases). This CDR3 region has 14 residues. Germline V lookup: CDR1 KGHSH, CDR2 LQKENI. Trimming stripped 2 bases from V and 5 bases from J, with 9 bases between. The CDR3 nucleotides read TGTGCCAGCTCACCATCACAGGCTACCGGGGAGCTGTTTTTT. This translates into CASSPSQATGELFF.

The chain recombines TRBV28 with TRBJ1-2, with a possible D match to TRBD1 (5 bases). In germline, CDR1 is MDHEN, CDR2 SYDVKM. This CDR3 has 17 amino acids. V gave up 6 bases and J gave up 0 bases, with 20 bases separating them. The DNA for the CDR3 is TGTGCCAGCAGCTCCCCAGGTGAGGGGAGAGCTAACTATGGCTACACCTTC. It is translated as CASSSPGEGRANYGYTF.

The chain employs TRBV19 and TRBJ1-5; TRBD1 matches 8 bases. CDR3 size: 14 residues. Trimming cost V 6 bases and J 4 bases; bases outside gene matches: 5. Germline V gene data show CDR1 as LNHDA and CDR2 as SQIVND (reference sequence). CDR3 in DNA: TGTGCCAGTAGGGAGACAGGGGTGAATCAGCCCCAGCATTTT. Amino acids: CASRETGVNQPQHF.

The chain is built from TRBV6-1 and TRBJ2-7, with 12 bases identical to TRBD2. This CDR3 spans 15 amino acids. CDR1 is MNHNS, CDR2 SASEGT, per germline. J gave up 4 bases and V 6 bases, and 7 bases lay outside the gene matches. The CDR3 coding sequence is TGTGCCAGCAGCGTTCGGACTAGCGGGGTATACGAGCAGTACTTC. This translates into CASSVRTSGVYEQYF.

The CDR3 region has the DNA TGTGCCAGCAGTTCCAGGGTTCCGGACACCGGGGAGCTGTTTTTT. Protein: CASSSRVPDTGELFF. The V and J genes are TRBV6-1 and TRBJ2-2, with a tentative D call TRBD1 (5 bases). Trimming took 5 bases from V and 3 from J, leaving 13 bases between them. Germline loops: CDR1 MNHNS, CDR2 SASEGT. The CDR3 runs 15 residues.

The CDR3 here is CAISDGTSGFVTQYF. The DNA of the CDR3 is TGTGCCATCAGTGACGGGACTAGCGGGTTCGTGACCCAGTACTTC. The chain couples TRBV10-3 to TRBJ2-5; 12 bases align to TRBD2. CDR3 length equals 15 residues. The ends lost 3 bases at V and 7 bases at J; junction bases unmatched: 6. In germline, CDR1 is ENHRY, CDR2 SYGVKD.

The rearrangement joins TRBV10-3 to TRBJ2-1; no clear D. In germline, CDR1 is ENHRY, CDR2 SYGVKD. The germline V and J ends were trimmed by 10 bases and 8 bases, with 12 bases remaining between them. This CDR3 is built from 11 residues. DNA for the CDR3: TGTGCCACTCTAGTTAGCTATGAGCAGTTCTTC. Translation gives CATLVSYEQFF.

The rearrangement links TRBV10-1 to TRBJ2-1; D possibly corresponds to TRBD2 (5 bases). Germline-derived CDR1 and CDR2 are WNHNN and SYGVQD (reference sequence). The CDR3 is made up of 13 amino acids. V lost 6 bases, J lost 4 bases, and 10 bases lay in between. This chain's CDR3 is CASSRDSYNEQFF. CDR3 bases: TGCGCCAGCAGCCGGGATTCTTACAATGAGCAGTTCTTC.

Regarding this clone: Different DNA sequences within this sample yield the same CDR3. The chain is built from TRBV5-4 and TRBJ2-7, with 8 bases matching TRBD1. The V segment lost 2 bases and the J segment 6 bases; nucleotides outside the gene matches: 1. The germline V gene has CDR1 SGHNT and CDR2 YYREEE (reference sequence). The CDR3 extends over 12 amino acids. The CDR3 DNA follows: TGTGCCAGCAGCTTTGACAGGGGCGAGCAGTACTTC. Residues: CASSFDRGEQYF.

The chain couples TRBV6-5 to TRBJ1-3; D is possibly TRBD1 (6 bases). Trimming cost V 0 bases and J 7 bases, with 10 bases left between them. Germline loops: CDR1 MNHEY, CDR2 SVGAGI. The CDR3 has 14 amino acids. Written as DNA, the CDR3 is TGTGCCAGCAGTTACTCCGGAAGGGGGAACACCATATATTTT. It is translated as CASSYSGRGNTIYF.

This rearrangement joins TRBV2 to TRBJ2-3; 7 nucleotides match TRBD2. The CDR3 extends over 15 amino acids. Trimming cost V 5 bases and J 4 bases; bases outside gene matches: 9. The germline gives CDR1 SNHLY, CDR2 FYNNEI. CDR3 coding DNA: TGTGCCAGCAGTCGGACTAGTAGTTTCGCAGATACGCAGTATTTT. Its translation: CASSRTSSFADTQYF.

This chain joins TRBV10-3 and TRBJ1-4; TRBD1 might be the D (5 bases). The CDR3 consists of 15 residues. CDR1 is ENHRY, CDR2 SYGVKD, per germline. V was cut by 2 bases and J by 3 bases, with 10 bases left in between. The CDR3 coding sequence is TGTGCCATCAGTGAGGGACGGGACGCTAATGAAAAACTGTTTTTT. It codes for CAISEGRDANEKLFF.

The V gene is TRBV5-1, the J gene TRBJ1-6; D is possibly TRBD1 (6 bases). There are 14 residues in the CDR3. Trimming pared 4 bases from V and 4 bases from J, leaving 9 bases between. The V gene's germline CDR1 is SGHRS and CDR2 YFSETQ. The CDR3 DNA sequence: TGCGCCAGCAGCCCACAGGGTTATAATTCACCCCTCCACTTT. The encoded protein is CASSPQGYNSPLHF.

The gene calls are TRBV7-2 and TRBJ1-5, with D maybe TRBD1 (6 bases). The CDR3 has 14 amino acids. Trimming took 3 bases from V and 3 from J, leaving 9 bases between them. Germline CDR1 SGHTA, CDR2 FQGNSA. The CDR3 region has the DNA TGTGCCAGCAGCTTGGACAGACTCAATCAGCCCCAGCATTTT. It translates to CASSLDRLNQPQHF.

CDR3 nucleotides: TGTGCCAGCAGTAGAACACCGGGGATCGGTTACGAGCAGTACTTC. Translated, it gives CASSRTPGIGYEQYF. This sequence joins TRBV6-5 and TRBJ2-7, with D perhaps matching TRBD2 (5 bases). The germline V gene encodes CDR1 MNHEY and CDR2 SVGAGI. The CDR3 extends over 15 amino acids. V was cut by 5 bases and J by 4 bases, with 18 bases left in between.

This clone was recorded once. The chain employs TRBV18 and TRBJ1-1; the D gene is possibly TRBD1 (6 bases). V was pared by 5 bases and J by 0 bases, with 16 bases between. The germline CDR1 and CDR2 sequences are KGHSH and LQKENI. The CDR3 covers 16 residues. Here the CDR3 DNA reads TGTGCCAGCTCATCAGCGGGGGCGTTCATGAACACTGAAGCTTTCTTT. It yields the protein CASSSAGAFMNTEAFF.

The rearrangement links TRBV4-1 to TRBJ2-7, with unresolved D. The V gene's germline CDR1 is MGHRA and CDR2 YSYEKL. With 0 bases removed from V and 4 bases from J, the gap between germline ends came to 7 bases. The CDR3 spans 13 residues. The CDR3 is CASSQDHGYEQYF. DNA of the CDR3: TGCGCCAGCAGCCAAGATCACGGGTACGAGCAGTACTTC.